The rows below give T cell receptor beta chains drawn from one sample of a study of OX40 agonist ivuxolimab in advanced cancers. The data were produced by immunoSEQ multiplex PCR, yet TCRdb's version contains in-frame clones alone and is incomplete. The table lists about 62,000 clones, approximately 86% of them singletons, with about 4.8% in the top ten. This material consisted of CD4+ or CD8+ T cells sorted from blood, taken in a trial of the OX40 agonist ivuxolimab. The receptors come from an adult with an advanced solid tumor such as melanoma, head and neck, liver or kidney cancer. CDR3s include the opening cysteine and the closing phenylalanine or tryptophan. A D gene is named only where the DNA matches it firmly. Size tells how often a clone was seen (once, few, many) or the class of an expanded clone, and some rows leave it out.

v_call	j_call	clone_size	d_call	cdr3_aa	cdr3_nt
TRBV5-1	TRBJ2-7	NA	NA	CASSFLGDEYEQYF	TGCGCCAGCAGCTTTTTGGGGGATGAGTACGAGCAGTACTTC
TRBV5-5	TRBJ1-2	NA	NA	CASTPGAAANYGYTF	TGTGCCAGCACCCCGGGGGCTGCCGCTAACTATGGCTACACCTTC
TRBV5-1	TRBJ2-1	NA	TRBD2	CASSLVGTSSNEQFF	TGCGCCAGCAGCTTGGTAGGGACTAGTTCCAATGAGCAGTTCTTC
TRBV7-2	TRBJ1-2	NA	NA	CASSLEGTGYGYTF	TGTGCCAGCAGCTTAGAGGGGACTGGATATGGCTACACCTTC
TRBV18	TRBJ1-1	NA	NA	CASSSDKPEAFF	TGTGCCAGCTCATCTGACAAACCTGAAGCTTTCTTT
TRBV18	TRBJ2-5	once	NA	CASSLGMTASQETQYF	TGTGCCAGCTCCCTCGGCATGACAGCCTCTCAAGAGACCCAGTACTTC
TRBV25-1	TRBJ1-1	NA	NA	CASSESRGAVNEAFF	TGTGCCAGCAGTGAATCTCGGGGGGCTGTGAATGAAGCTTTCTTT
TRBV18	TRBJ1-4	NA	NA	CASSRGNGEKLFF	TGTGCCAGCTCACGAGGGAACGGGGAAAAACTGTTTTTT
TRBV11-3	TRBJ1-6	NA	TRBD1	CASSTGTGKNSPLHF	TGTGCCAGCAGTACCGGGACAGGGAAAAATTCACCCCTCCACTTT
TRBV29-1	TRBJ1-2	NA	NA	CSLWANYGYTF	TGCAGCCTCTGGGCTAACTATGGCTACACCTTC